This T cell receptor (beta chain) was obtained from a study of CD8 T cells in ankylosing spondylitis. Library preparation for TCR beta used quantitative 5'-RACE with molecular barcodes. TCRdb re-called the 5' RACE reads through MiXCR, storing one row per CDR3 protein. This sample has approximately 88,000 distinct CDR3 sequences, with about 9% found just once. The V and J ends lost 6 bases and 8 bases, in that order; junction bases with no gene match: 10. Germline CDR1 and CDR2: KGHSH and LQKENI. The CDR3 contains 14 residues. Study outcomes and limitations: Researchers reportedly found disease-linked clones significantly enriched in matched ankylosing spondylitis synovial fluid. Reports of some motif variants in reactive arthritis synovial fluid and blood predate this one.

This clonotype was recorded at least ten times. Its antigen is unknown. This rearrangement joins TRBV18 to TRBJ2-1; 7 nucleotides align to TRBD1. Sample: blood, either unsorted or a sorted T cell fraction (not recorded which). This TCR was sampled from a male donor with ankylosing spondylitis or in good health (not recorded which). The CDR3 sequence: CASSRQGPRDEQFF. CDR3 DNA: TGTGCCAGCTCGCGACAGGGACCTAGGGATGAGCAGTTCTTC. Full variable domain (remainder filled in from reference TRBV18 and TRBJ2-1): NAGVMQNPRHLVRRRGQEARLRCSPMKGHSHVYWYRQLPEEGLKFMVYLQKENIIDESGMPKERFSAEFPKEGPSILRIQQVVRGDSAAYFCASSRQGPRDEQFFGPGTRLTVL.